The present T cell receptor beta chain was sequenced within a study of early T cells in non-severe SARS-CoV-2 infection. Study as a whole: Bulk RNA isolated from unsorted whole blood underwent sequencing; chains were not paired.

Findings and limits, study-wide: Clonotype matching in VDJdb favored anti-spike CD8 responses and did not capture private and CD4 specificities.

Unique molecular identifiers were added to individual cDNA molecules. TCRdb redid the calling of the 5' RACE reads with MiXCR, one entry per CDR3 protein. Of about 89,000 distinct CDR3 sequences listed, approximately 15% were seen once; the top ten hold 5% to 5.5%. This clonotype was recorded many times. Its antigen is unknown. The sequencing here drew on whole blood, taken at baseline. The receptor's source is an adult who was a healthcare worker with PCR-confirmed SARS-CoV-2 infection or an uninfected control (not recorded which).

The chain's CDR3 is CASIGGGKETQYF. The CDR3, as DNA: TGTGCCAGCATCGGAGGGGGGAAAGAGACCCAGTACTTC. The J gene is TRBJ2-5, the V gene TRBV28; perhaps D is TRBD1 or TRBD2 (6 bases each). CDR3 length: 13 residues. Germline CDR1 reads MDHEN; CDR2 reads SYDVKM. Trimming took off 7 bases at V and 3 bases at J, with 12 bases between the two ends.